This TCR beta chain is drawn from a study of technical replicates of blood from a few donors. Libraries were prepared by immunoSEQ multiplex PCR; TCRdb keeps only in-frame clonotypes and omits some of them. The profile shows 70,000 to 90,000 clones, about 92% of them singletons. With 3 bases clipped from V and 10 bases from J, the junction kept 6 bases outside the gene matches. CDR1 is SQVTM and CDR2 is ANQGSEA in the germline V gene. The CDR3 spans 12 residues. Sequencing input: T cells isolated from PBMCs. This chain uses TRBV29-1 with TRBJ2-1, with 7 bases lining up with TRBD1. The source of this sequence is a human donor in good health. The CDR3 bases are TGCAGCGTTGATAGGGGGCTGGGGGAGCAGTTCTTC. Amino acids: CSVDRGLGEQFF.